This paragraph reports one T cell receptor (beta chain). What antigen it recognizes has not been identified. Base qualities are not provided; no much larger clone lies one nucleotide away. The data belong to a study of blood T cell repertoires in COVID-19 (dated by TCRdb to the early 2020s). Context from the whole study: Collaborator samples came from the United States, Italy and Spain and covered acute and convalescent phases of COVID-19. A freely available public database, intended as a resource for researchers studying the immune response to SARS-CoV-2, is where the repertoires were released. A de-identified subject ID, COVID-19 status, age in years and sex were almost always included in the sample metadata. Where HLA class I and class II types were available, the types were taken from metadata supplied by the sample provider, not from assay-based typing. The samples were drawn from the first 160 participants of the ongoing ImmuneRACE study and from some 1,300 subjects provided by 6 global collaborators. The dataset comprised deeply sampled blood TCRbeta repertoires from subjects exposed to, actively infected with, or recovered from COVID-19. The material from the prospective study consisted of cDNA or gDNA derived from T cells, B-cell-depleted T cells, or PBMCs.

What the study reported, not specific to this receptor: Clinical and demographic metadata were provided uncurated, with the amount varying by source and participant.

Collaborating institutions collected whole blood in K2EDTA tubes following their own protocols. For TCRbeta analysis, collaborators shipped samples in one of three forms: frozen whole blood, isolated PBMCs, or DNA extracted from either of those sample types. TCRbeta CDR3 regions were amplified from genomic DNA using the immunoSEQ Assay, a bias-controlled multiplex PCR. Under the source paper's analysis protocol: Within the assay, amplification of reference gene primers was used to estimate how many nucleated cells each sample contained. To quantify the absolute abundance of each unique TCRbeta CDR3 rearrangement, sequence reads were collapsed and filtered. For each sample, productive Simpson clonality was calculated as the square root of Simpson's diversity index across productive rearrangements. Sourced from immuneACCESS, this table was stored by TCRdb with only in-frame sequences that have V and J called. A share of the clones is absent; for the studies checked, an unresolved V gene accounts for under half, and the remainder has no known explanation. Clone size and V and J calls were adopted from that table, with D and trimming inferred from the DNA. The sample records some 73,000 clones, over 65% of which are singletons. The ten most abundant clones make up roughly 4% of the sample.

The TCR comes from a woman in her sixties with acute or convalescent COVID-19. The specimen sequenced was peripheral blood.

The CDR3 amino acid sequence is: CASSLAGARYEQYF. In nucleotide form, the sequence is TGTGCCAGCAGCTTAGCAGGGGCCAGGTACGAGCAGTACTTC. The V and J segments used are TRBV11-3 and TRBJ2-7, and TRBD1 may be the D gene, going by 6 matching bases. Based on the germline V gene, the CDR1 and CDR2 sequences are SGHNT and YENEEA. The junction shows trimming of 1 base on V and 4 bases on J, plus 11 bases between the germline ends. The cysteine opens and the phenylalanine closes a CDR3 of 14 amino acids. Left in the record is the CDR3 DNA by itself, 42 bases read in frame from the first base.